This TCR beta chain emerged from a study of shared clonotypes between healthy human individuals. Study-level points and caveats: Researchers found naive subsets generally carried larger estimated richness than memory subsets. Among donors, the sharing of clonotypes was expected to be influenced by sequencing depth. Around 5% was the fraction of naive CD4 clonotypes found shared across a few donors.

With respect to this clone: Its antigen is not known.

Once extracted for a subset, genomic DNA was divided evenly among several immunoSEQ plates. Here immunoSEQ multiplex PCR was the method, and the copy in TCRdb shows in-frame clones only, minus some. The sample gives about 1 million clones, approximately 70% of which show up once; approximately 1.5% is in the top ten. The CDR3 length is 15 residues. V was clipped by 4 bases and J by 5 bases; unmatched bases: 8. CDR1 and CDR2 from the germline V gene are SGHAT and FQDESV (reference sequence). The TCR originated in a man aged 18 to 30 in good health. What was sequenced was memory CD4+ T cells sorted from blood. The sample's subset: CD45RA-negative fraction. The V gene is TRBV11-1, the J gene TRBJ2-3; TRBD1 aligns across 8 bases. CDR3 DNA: TGTGCCAGCAGCTGGGCGCAGGGGGCCCAAGATACGCAGTATTTT. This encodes CASSWAQGAQDTQYF.